One sample yielded the 17 T cell receptor beta chains listed below, sequenced in a study of OX40 agonist ivuxolimab in advanced cancers. TCRdb's copy holds only in-frame clones and misses some; the assay was immunoSEQ multiplex PCR. Of 40,000 or so clones in the sample, approximately 84% were seen once. The source material was CD4+ or CD8+ T cells sorted from blood, sampled in a trial of the OX40 agonist ivuxolimab. These receptors were obtained from an adult with an advanced solid tumor such as melanoma, head and neck, liver or kidney cancer.

V and J are TRBV4-1 and TRBJ2-3; 10 bases agree with TRBD2. The junction had 3 bases not matched to a gene; V was cut back by 2 bases and J by 4 bases. CDR1 MGHRA and CDR2 YSYEKL come from the germline V gene. This CDR3 has 15 residues. The CDR3 DNA follows: TGCGCCAGCAGCCAATCTAGCGGGAGCCCAGATACGCAGTATTTT. It is translated as CASSQSSGSPDTQYF.

This chain joins TRBV11-3 and TRBJ2-4, with D tentatively TRBD1 (6 bases). Germline values: CDR1 SGHNT, CDR2 YENEEA. Trimming removed 0 bases at V and 0 bases at J, with 18 bases between. The CDR3 length is 19 residues. The CDR3 sequence is CASSLDFQGLMSAKNIQYF. CDR3 in DNA: TGTGCCAGCAGCTTAGATTTCCAGGGGCTAATGTCAGCCAAAAACATTCAGTACTTC.

J is TRBJ2-3 and V is TRBV9; D is uncertain. V gave up 5 bases and J gave up 2 bases, with 6 bases separating them. Germline-derived CDR1 and CDR2 are SGDLS and YYNGEE. CDR3 length equals 12 residues. CDR3 sequence: CASSWPTDTQYF. Written as DNA, the CDR3 is TGTGCCAGCAGTTGGCCCACAGATACGCAGTATTTT.

The chain couples TRBV7-9 to TRBJ1-1; the D is unclear. Trimming removed 0 bases at V and 3 bases at J, with 5 bases between. Germline lookup yields CDR1 SEHNR and CDR2 FQNEAQ (reference sequence). This CDR3 is built from 13 residues. The CDR3 coding sequence is TGTGCCAGCAGCTTAGCGTCAGACACTGAAGCTTTCTTT. Its protein is CASSLASDTEAFF.

This clone has more than one count but fewer than ten. The V gene is TRBV4-2, the J gene TRBJ1-4; TRBD1 matches at 9 bases. This CDR3 contains 16 residues. The trim removed 2 bases at V and 5 bases at J, leaving 6 bases unmatched. Per the germline V gene, CDR1 is LGHNA and CDR2 is YNFKEQ. This CDR3 is CASSQHPGTGNEKLFF. The CDR3 nucleotides are TGTGCCAGCAGCCAACATCCAGGGACAGGGAATGAAAAACTGTTTTTT.

This CDR3 reads CASTIGTERPSDTQYF. The DNA for the CDR3 is TGTGCCAGCACAATTGGAACGGAGCGCCCCTCAGATACGCAGTATTTT. J is TRBJ2-3 and V is TRBV5-4, with unresolved D. Germline CDR1 and CDR2: SGHNT and YYREEE (reference sequence). The CDR3 extends over 16 amino acids. Deletions cut 6 bases from V and 4 bases from J, with 21 bases between.

The V gene is TRBV5-1, the J gene TRBJ1-2; possibly TRBD1 for D (5 bases). The CDR3 is 16 residues long. Germline V CDR1 and CDR2: SGHRS, YFSETQ. V was pared by 0 bases and J by 4 bases, with 16 bases between. The DNA for the CDR3 is TGCGCCAGCAGCTTGGCCGGGGGTGGAGCCGCCTATGGCTACACCTTC. Its translation is CASSLAGGGAAYGYTF.

The V call is TRBV7-8, the J call TRBJ2-3; 7 bases align to TRBD2. Germline trimming cut 5 bases from V and 3 bases from J; bases unmatched to any gene: 14. The CDR3 is 17 amino acids. Per germline, CDR1 SGHVS and CDR2 FQNEAQ. The CDR3 DNA follows: TGTGCCAGCAGCCCTCCTGGGTCAATAGCGGGTACAGATACGCAGTATTTT. Its translation is CASSPPGSIAGTDTQYF.

This chain joins TRBV6-5 and TRBJ1-5; 8 bases are a match to TRBD1. CDR1 is MNHEY and CDR2 is SVGAGI in the germline V gene. J gave up 4 bases and V 5 bases, and 4 bases lay outside the gene matches. This CDR3 region has 14 residues. The CDR3 spells CASSQGQENQPQHF. CDR3 coding DNA: TGTGCCAGCAGTCAGGGACAGGAGAATCAGCCCCAGCATTTT.

The rearrangement joins TRBV4-3 to TRBJ2-5; tentative D call: TRBD2 (6 bases). The V gene lost 1 base and the J gene lost 4 bases, with 10 bases spanning the gap. This CDR3 has 14 amino acids. CDR1 is LGHNA and CDR2 is YSLEER in the germline V gene. The CDR3 protein is CASSQVAAGETQYF. The CDR3 nucleotides are TGCGCCAGCAGCCAAGTAGCGGCCGGAGAGACCCAGTACTTC.

The chain carries TRBV5-5 and TRBJ2-7; 10 nucleotides agree with TRBD2. CDR3 length: 18 amino acids. V lost 1 base to trimming and J lost 7 bases; unmatched junction nucleotides: 17. From germline, CDR1 is SGHKS and CDR2 YYEKEE (reference sequence). CDR3 in amino acids: CASSLSLAGDWGRGEQYF. The CDR3 nucleotides read TGTGCCAGCAGCTTGTCCCTAGCGGGAGACTGGGGTCGAGGAGAGCAGTACTTC.

The chain couples TRBV27 to TRBJ2-7; D perhaps matches TRBD1 (6 bases). Trimming pared 2 bases from V and 2 bases from J, leaving 7 bases between. The CDR3 has 13 amino acids. Germline V lookup: CDR1 MNHEY, CDR2 SMNVEV (reference sequence). CDR3 amino acids: CASSLGQTYEQYF. CDR3 in DNA: TGTGCCAGCAGTTTAGGACAGACCTACGAGCAGTACTTC.

The J gene is TRBJ2-1, the V gene TRBV19, with D possibly being TRBD2 (5 bases). Between the trimmed V and J ends, which lost 3 bases and 0 bases, there was a span of 12 bases. Per germline, CDR1 LNHDA and CDR2 SQIVND (reference sequence). The CDR3 runs to 16 residues. The chain's CDR3 is CASSIEPGSSYNEQFF. As DNA, the CDR3 is TGTGCCAGTAGTATTGAACCGGGGAGCTCCTACAATGAGCAGTTCTTC.

This chain links TRBV6-5 with TRBJ2-6, with no clear D. The CDR3 totals 15 residues. V gave up 2 bases and J gave up 1 base, with 6 bases separating them. Per germline, CDR1 MNHEY and CDR2 SVGAGI. CDR3 residues: CASSYQVSGANVLTF. CDR3 in DNA: TGTGCCAGCAGTTACCAGGTATCTGGGGCCAACGTCCTGACTTTC.

The V gene is TRBV5-5, the J gene TRBJ1-4; D may be TRBD1 (5 bases). The CDR3 contains 15 residues. In germline, CDR1 is SGHKS, CDR2 YYEKEE (reference sequence). V was shortened by 0 bases and J by 8 bases, with 14 bases between the two germline ends. The CDR3 DNA reads as TGTGCCAGCAGCTTGGGACAGCCGTTTGGGGAAAAACTGTTTTTT. Translated: CASSLGQPFGEKLFF.

The CDR3 region has the DNA TGCGCCAGCAGCTTGGTCGGCGCGTCTAGCACAGATACGCAGTATTTT. As protein: CASSLVGASSTDTQYF. The J gene is TRBJ2-3, the V gene TRBV5-1; D remains unclear. This CDR3 contains 16 residues. V was pared by 0 bases and J by 0 bases, with 11 bases between. Germline values: CDR1 SGHRS, CDR2 YFSETQ.

The chain uses TRBV27 and TRBJ2-1, with no clear D. The length of the CDR3 is 15 residues. Germline-derived CDR1 and CDR2 are MNHEY and SMNVEV (reference sequence). The germline V and J ends were trimmed by 5 bases and 0 bases, with 11 bases remaining between them. CDR3 bases: TGTGCCAGCAGTGTAACTTGGAGCTCCTACAATGAGCAGTTCTTC. Amino acid sequence: CASSVTWSSYNEQFF.